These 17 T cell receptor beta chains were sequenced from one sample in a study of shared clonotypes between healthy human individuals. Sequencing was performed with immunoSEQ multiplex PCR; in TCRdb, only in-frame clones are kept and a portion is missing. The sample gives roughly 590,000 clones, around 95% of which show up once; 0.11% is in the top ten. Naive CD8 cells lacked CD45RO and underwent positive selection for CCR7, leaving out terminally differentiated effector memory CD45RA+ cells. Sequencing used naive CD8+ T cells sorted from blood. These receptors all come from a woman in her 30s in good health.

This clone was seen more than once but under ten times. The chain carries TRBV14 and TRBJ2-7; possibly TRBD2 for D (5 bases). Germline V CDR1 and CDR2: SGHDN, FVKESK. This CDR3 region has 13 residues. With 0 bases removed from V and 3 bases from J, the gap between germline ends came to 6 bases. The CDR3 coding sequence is TGTGCCAGCAGCCAAGAGCGGGTCTACGAGCAGTACTTC. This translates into CASSQERVYEQYF.

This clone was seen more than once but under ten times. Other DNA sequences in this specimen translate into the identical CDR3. CDR3 DNA: TGTGCCAGCAGCTTTTCCTACGAGCAGTACTTC. This sequence encodes CASSFSYEQYF. The chain is built from TRBV11-2 and TRBJ2-7; D remains ambiguous. Germline V gene lookup returns CDR1 SGHAT and CDR2 FQNNGV. The V end was cut by 3 bases, the J end by 1 base, with 1 base between. The CDR3 loop spans 11 amino acids.

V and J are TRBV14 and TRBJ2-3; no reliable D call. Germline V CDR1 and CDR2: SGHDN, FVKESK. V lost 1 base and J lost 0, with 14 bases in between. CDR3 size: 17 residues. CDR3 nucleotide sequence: TGTGCCAGCAGCCAAGTGAAAGGGTCCGGAAGCACAGATACGCAGTATTTT. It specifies CASSQVKGSGSTDTQYF.

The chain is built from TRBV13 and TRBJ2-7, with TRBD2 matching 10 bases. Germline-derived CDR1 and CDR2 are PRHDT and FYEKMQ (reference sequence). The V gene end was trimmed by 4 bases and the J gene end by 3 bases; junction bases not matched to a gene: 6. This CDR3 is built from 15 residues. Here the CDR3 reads CASSSQLAGGYEQYF. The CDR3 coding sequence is TGTGCCAGCAGCTCTCAATTAGCGGGGGGCTACGAGCAGTACTTC.

The CDR3 DNA is TGTGCCGGATGGACAGGGGCTGGCTACACCTTC. Translating it yields CAGWTGAGYTF. The genes are TRBV6-5 and TRBJ1-2; 9 positions match TRBD1. Germline CDR1 is MNHEY and CDR2 is SVGAGI. Germline trimming cut 11 bases from V and 7 bases from J; bases unmatched to any gene: 5. This CDR3 has 11 amino acids.

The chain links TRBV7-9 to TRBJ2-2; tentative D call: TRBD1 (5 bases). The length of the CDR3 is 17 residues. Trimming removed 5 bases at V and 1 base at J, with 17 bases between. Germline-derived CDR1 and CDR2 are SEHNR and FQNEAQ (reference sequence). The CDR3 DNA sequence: TGTGCCAGCAGCCTAGGGGCCGGCGAATGGAACACCGGGGAGCTGTTTTTT. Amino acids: CASSLGAGEWNTGELFF.

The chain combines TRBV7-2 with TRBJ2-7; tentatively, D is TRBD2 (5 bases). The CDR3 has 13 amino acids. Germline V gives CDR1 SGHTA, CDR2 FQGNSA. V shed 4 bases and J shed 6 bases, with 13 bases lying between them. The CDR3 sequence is CASSSLTRSEQYF. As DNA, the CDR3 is TGTGCCAGCAGCTCGCTTACTAGAAGCGAGCAGTACTTC.

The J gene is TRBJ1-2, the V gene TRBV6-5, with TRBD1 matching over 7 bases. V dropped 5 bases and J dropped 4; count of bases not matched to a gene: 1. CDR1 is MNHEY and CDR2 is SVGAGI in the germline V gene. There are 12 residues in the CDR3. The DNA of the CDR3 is TGTGCCAGCAGTACAGGGGTCTATGGCTACACCTTC. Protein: CASSTGVYGYTF.

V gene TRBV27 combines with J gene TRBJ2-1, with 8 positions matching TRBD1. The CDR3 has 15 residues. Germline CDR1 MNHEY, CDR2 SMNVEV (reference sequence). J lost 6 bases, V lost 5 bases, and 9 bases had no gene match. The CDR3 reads CASSRDRIKVNEQFF. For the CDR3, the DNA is TGTGCCAGCAGTCGGGACAGGATAAAGGTCAATGAGCAGTTCTTC.

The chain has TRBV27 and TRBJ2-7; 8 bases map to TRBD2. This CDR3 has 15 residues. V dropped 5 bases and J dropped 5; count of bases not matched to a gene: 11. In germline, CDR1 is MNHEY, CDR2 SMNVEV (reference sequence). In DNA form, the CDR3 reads TGTGCCAGCAGTGGCTTAGGCGGGAGGAGCCACGAGCAGTACTTC. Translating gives CASSGLGGRSHEQYF.

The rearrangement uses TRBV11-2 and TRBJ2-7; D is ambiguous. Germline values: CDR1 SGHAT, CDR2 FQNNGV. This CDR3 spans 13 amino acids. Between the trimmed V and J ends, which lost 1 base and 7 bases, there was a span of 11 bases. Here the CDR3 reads CASSLAYAEEQYF. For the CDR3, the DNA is TGTGCCAGCAGCTTAGCTTACGCTGAAGAGCAGTACTTC.

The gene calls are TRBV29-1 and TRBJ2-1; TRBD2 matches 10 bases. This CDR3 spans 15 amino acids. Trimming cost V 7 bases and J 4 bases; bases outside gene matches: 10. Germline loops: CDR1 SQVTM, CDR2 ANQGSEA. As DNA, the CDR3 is TGCAGCGGTGCGCCCCTAGCGGGAGTATACAATGAGCAGTTCTTC. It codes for CSGAPLAGVYNEQFF.

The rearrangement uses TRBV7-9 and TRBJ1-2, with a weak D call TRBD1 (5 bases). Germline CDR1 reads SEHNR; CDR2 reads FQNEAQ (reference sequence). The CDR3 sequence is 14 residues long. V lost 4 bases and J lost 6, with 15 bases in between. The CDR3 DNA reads TGTGCCAGCAGCTGGGGCATTGGAGTTCATGGCTACACCTTC. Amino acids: CASSWGIGVHGYTF.

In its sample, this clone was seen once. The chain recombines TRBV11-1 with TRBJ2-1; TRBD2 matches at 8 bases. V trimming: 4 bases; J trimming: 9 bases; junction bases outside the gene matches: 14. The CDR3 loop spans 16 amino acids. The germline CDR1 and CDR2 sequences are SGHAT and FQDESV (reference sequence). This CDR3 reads CASSSQTGAGEGEQFF. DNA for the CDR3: TGTGCCAGCAGCTCGCAGACAGGAGCGGGAGAGGGTGAGCAGTTCTTC.

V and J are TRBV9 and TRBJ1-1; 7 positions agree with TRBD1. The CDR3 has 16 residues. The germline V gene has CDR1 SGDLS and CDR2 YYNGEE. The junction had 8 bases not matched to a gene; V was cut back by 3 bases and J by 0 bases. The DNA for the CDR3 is TGTGCCAGCAGCGCGTCACCGGGACAGATGAACACTGAAGCTTTCTTT. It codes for CASSASPGQMNTEAFF.

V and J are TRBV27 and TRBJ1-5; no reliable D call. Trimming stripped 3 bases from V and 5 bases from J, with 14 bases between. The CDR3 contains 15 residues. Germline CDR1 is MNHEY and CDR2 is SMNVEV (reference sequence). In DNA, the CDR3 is TGTGCCAGCAGTTTCGGGCCTCAAGGAGATCAGCCCCAGCATTTT. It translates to CASSFGPQGDQPQHF.

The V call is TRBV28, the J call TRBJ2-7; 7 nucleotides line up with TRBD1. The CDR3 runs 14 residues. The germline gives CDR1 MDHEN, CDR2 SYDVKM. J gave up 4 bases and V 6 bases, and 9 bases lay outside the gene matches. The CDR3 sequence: CASSQTGDEYEQYF. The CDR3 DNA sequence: TGTGCCAGCAGCCAAACAGGGGACGAATACGAGCAGTACTTC. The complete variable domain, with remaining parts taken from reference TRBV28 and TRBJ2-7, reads DVKVTQSSRYLVKRTGEKVFLECVQDMDHENMFWYRQDPGLGLRLIYFSYDVKMKEKGDIPEGYSVSREKKERFSLILESASTNQTSMYLCASSQTGDEYEQYFGPGTRLTVT.